This TCR beta chain was sequenced for a study of human T cells and chemical hapten exposure (dated by TCRdb to about 2021). In terms of the full investigation: For sensitization, 2% DPC in acetone was applied to a 2 cm by 2 cm area of upper inner arm skin. Throughout the study period of roughly five months, patients also received therapeutic DPC doses to the scalp every week. Patch tests used Finn chambers with 0.01% DPC on the upper back, scored after 6 days by International Contact Dermatitis Research Group standards. Alopecia areata with under or over 50% scalp involvement, alopecia totalis and alopecia universalis were represented in the patient cohort, which was mostly female. Libraries were pooled for sequencing, and per-sample TCR yields varied mainly because of small differences in library volumes within the pool. This study followed changes in the peripheral blood TCR repertoire in vivo during primary and secondary sensitization of alopecia patients to the hapten diphenylcyclopropenone (DPC). Blood was sampled from patients pre-sensitization (week 0) and at 2, 6 and about 24 weeks after DPC sensitization. Twenty-nine alopecia patients provided blood for TCR sequencing at one to four time points (pre-sensitization, 2, 6 and 24 weeks). Overall study outcomes, separate from this receptor: No change with DPC sensitization was found in the number of TCRs above 1 in 1000 frequency, and no evidence of global repertoire structure alterations was found. Alopecia, a presumed autoimmune disease, was present in all patients, so the immune response of the patients might differ from that of healthy individuals. Significantly more large CDR3 similarity clusters were formed by expanded TCRs than by pre-sensitization or healthy control sets, consistent with antigen-driven responses. Patch test score correlated positively with the number of PT1 expanded TCRs, reaching significance at thresholds 8, 16 and 32 but not at 4. After repeated subsampling, changes were observed in the strength of the expansion versus patch-test correlation and in the threshold at which the correlation became significant.

The CDR3, from cysteine to phenylalanine, totals 14 residues. The CDR3 DNA has 42 bases and is translated from base 1. As encoded in the germline V gene, CDR1 is SGHTA while CDR2 is FQGNSA. Cut back by 6 bases and 0 bases, the V and J ends lie 6 bases apart. Library construction relied on RACE. Sequencing used a NextSeq 500. During library preparation, unique molecular identifiers were attached to individual cDNA molecules so that TCRs could be counted quantitatively and reproducibly. From each blood RNA sample, both TCR alpha and TCR beta chains were sequenced. Per the authors' processing: The median number of TCRs per sample was over 95,000, ranging from about 23,224 to 690,600. The Decombinator software suite was used to annotate the V, J and CDR3 of the TCR reads. For PS versus PT1 abundance plots, all samples were subsampled to the same number of TCRs (28,000). TCRs were defined as expanded if absent before sensitization and observed at least eight times at the 2-week time point. TCRdb redid the processing of the public reads, applying fastp at Q25 and MiXCR, and retained in-frame beta chains. Duplicate CDR3 protein sequences are folded into a single record with the most common DNA and genes. The authors' filters were not applied to this entry. The sample profile shows 330,000 or so distinct CDR3 sequences; nearly 6.5% of them were found once. Of the sample, approximately 5.4% is held by the ten largest clones.

This clonotype was found many times. There is no known antigen for this receptor. No per-base quality is available; no much larger clone lies one base away. The label giving this sample's time point can be read as: patch test 2, 6 weeks after DPC sensitization. The treatment or condition label on this specimen signifies: therapeutic diphenylcyclopropenone sensitization with weekly scalp DPC. At each patch-test visit, blood was drawn before the patch test was applied. Patients were eligible if aged 18 to 70, diagnosed with alopecia and judged suitable for DPC therapy, and pregnant patients were excluded. Total RNA was extracted from unfractionated whole blood that had been collected in Tempus Blood RNA tubes.

The chain was built from TRBV7-2 and TRBJ2-6, with no reliable assignment of the D segment. The receptor comes from a woman under 30 with alopecia areata. Some clones in this sample may be carry-over from other donors' samples. The input for sequencing was whole blood, taken in connection with sensitization to the hapten diphenylcyclopropenone (DPC). CDR3 reads: CASSLISGANVLTF. The sequenced DNA: TGTGCCAGCAGTTTAATCTCTGGGGCCAACGTCCTGACTTTC.